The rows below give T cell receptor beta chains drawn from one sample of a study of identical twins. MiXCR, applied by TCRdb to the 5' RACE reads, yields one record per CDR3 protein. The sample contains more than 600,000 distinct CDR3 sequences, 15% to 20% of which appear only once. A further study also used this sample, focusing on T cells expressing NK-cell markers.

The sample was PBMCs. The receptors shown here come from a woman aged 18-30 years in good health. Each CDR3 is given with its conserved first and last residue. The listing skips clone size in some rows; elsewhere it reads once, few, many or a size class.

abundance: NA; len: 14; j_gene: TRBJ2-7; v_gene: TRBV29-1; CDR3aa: CSVGGGVGRYEQYF
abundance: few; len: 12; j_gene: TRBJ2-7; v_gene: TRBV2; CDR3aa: CASTTGAYEQYF
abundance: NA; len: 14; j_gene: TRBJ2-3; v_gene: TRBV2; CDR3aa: CASGGRDSSDTQYF
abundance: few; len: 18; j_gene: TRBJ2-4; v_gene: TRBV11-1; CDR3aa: CASSFLRFESRYKNIQYF
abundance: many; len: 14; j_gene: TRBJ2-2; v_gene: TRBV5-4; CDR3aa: CASRRDRDTGELFF
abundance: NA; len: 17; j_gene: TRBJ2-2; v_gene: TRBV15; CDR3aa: CATSRDRTSANTGELFF
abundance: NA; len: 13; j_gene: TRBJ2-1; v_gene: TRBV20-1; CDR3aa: CSVAGPGDNEQFF
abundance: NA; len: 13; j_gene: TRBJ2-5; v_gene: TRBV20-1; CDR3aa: CSARDLAQETQYF
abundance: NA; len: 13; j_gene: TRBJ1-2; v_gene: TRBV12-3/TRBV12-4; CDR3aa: CASTFIRGYGYTF
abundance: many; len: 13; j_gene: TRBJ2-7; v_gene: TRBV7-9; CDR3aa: CASSQGVAYEQYF
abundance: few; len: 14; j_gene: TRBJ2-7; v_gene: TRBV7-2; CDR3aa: CASSLTRGFYEQYF
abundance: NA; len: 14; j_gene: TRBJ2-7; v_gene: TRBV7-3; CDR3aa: CASSLDGGPAEQYF
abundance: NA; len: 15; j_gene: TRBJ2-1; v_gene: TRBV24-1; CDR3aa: CATSDQNSGKNEQFF
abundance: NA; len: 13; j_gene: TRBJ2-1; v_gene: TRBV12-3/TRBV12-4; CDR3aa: CASGVGIKSEQFF
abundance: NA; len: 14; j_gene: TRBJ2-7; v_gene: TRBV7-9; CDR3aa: CASSSGLKPYEQYF
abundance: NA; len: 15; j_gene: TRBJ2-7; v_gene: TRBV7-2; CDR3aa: CASSLGGAGGYEQYF
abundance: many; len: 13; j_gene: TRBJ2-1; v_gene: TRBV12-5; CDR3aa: CASGLVILGEQFF
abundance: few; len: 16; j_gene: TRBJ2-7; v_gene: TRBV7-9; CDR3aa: CASSFVGRGDSYEQYF
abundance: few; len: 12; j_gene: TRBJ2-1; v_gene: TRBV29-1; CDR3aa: CSVDQGGIEQFF
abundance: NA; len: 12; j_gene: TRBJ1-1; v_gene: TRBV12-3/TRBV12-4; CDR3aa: CASSSSTLWAFF
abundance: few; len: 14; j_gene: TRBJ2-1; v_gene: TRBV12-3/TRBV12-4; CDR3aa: CASFRVGLDNEQFF
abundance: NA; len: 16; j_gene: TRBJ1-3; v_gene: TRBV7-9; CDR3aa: CASSQPVPTSGNTIYF